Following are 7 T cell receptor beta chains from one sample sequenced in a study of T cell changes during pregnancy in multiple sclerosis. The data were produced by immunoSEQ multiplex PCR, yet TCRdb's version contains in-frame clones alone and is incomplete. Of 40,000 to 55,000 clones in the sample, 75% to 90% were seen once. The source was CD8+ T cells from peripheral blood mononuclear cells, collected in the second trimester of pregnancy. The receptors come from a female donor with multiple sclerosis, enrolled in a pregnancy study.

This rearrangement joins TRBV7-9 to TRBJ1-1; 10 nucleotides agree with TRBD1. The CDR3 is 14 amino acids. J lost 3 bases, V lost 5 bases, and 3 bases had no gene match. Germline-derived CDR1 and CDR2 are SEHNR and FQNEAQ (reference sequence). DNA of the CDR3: TGTGCCAGCAGCCCCGGACAGGGGGACACTGAAGCTTTCTTT. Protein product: CASSPGQGDTEAFF.

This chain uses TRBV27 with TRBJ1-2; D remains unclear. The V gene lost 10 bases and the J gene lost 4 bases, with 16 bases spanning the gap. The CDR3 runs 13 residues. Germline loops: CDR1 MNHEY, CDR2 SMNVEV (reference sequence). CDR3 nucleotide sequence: TGTGCCACCCTCTCCCTGCTCGGCTATGGCTACACCTTC. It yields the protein CATLSLLGYGYTF.

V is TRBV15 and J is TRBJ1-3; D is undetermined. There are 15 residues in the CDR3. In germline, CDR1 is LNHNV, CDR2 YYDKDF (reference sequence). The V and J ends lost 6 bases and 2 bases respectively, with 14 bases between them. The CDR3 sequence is CATSVSRYPGNTIYF. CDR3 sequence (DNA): TGTGCCACCAGTGTATCCAGGTACCCTGGAAACACCATATATTTT.

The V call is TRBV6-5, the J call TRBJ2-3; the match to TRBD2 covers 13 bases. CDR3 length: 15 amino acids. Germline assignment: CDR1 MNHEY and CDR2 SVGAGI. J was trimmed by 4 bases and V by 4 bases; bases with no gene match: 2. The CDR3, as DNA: TGTGCCAGCAGTTTACTAGCGGGGGGGGCAGATACGCAGTATTTT. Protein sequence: CASSLLAGGADTQYF.

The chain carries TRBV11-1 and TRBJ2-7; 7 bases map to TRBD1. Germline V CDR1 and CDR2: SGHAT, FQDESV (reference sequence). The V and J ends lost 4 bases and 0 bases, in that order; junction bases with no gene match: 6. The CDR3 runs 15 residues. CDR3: CASSSGTESSYEQYF. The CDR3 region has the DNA TGTGCCAGCAGCTCCGGGACAGAGAGCTCCTACGAGCAGTACTTC.

The CDR3 DNA follows: TGTGCCAGCAGTGAGGGCCCAGAAAGGGAAGCTTTCTTT. Its protein is CASSEGPEREAFF. V usage is TRBV6-1 and J usage is TRBJ1-1; unclear D gene. There are 13 residues in the CDR3. V lost 3 bases to trimming and J lost 8 bases, with 13 bases between them. Germline CDR1 reads MNHNS; CDR2 reads SASEGT.

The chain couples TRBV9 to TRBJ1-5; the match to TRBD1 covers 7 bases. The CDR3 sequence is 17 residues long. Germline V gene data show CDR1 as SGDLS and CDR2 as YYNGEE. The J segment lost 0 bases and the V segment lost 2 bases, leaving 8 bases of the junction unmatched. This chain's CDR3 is CASSVDGQELSNQPQHF. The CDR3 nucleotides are TGTGCCAGCAGCGTTGACGGACAGGAGCTTAGCAATCAGCCCCAGCATTTT.